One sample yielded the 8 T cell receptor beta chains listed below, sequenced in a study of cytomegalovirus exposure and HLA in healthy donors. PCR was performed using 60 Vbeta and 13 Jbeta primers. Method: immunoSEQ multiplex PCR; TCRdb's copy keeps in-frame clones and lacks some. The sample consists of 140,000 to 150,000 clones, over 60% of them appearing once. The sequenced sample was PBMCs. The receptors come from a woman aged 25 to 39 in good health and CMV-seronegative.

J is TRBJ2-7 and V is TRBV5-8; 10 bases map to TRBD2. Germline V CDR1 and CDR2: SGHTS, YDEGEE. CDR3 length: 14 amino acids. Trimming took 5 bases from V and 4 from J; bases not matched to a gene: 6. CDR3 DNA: TGTGCCAGCAGAAAGGGACTAGCGAGTTACGAGCAGTACTTC. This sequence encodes CASRKGLASYEQYF.

Here the CDR3 DNA reads TGTGCCAGCAGCGTAGATGTAGTGTCCTACAATGAGCAGTTCTTC. Translation: CASSVDVVSYNEQFF. The chain combines TRBV9 with TRBJ2-1; D not resolved. Between the trimmed V and J ends, which lost 0 bases and 1 base, there was a span of 8 bases. This CDR3 is built from 15 residues. Germline CDR1 and CDR2: SGDLS and YYNGEE.

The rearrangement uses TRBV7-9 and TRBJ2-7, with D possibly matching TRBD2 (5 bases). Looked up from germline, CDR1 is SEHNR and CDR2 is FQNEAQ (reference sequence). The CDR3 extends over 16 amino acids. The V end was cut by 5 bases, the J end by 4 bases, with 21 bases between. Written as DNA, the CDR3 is TGTGCCAGCAGCCCAGCTGAAGGGTATGAGCGGTACGAGCAGTACTTC. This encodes CASSPAEGYERYEQYF.

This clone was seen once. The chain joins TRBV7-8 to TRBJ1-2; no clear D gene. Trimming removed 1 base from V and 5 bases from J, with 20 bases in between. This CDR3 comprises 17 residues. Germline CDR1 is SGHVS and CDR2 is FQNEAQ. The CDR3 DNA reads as TGTGCCAGCAGCTTAGTCATAGACTCCCCTCCTCCGTATGGCTACACCTTC. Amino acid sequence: CASSLVIDSPPPYGYTF.

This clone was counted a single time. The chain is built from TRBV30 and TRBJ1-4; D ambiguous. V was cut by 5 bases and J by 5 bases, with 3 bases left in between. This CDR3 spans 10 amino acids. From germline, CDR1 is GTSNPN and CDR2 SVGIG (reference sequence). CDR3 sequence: CAWANEKLFF. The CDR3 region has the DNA TGTGCCTGGGCGAATGAAAAACTGTTTTTT. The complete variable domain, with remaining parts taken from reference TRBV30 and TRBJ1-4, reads SQTIHQWPATLVQPVGSPLSLECTVEGTSNPNLYWYRQAAGRGLQLLFYSVGIGQISSEVPQNLSASRPQDRQFILSSKKLLLSDSGFYLCAWANEKLFFGSGTQLSVL.

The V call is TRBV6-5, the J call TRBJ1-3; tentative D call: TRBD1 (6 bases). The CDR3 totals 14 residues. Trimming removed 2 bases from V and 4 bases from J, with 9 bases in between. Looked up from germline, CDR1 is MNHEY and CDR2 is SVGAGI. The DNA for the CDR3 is TGTGCCAGCAGTTACAGGGGACAAGGAAACACCATATATTTT. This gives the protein CASSYRGQGNTIYF.

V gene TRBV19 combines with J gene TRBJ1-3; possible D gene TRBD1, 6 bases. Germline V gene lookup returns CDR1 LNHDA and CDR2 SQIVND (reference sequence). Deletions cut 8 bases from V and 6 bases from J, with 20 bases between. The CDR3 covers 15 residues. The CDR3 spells CASGGAGIRENTIYF. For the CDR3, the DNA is TGTGCCAGTGGGGGGGCAGGAATACGCGAAAACACCATATATTTT.

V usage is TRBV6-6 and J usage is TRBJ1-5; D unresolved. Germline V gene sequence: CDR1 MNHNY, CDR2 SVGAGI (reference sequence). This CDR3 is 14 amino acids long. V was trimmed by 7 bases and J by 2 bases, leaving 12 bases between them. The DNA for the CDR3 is TGTGCCAGCACCAGTACAAGTGGCAATCAGCCCCAGCATTTT. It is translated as CASTSTSGNQPQHF.